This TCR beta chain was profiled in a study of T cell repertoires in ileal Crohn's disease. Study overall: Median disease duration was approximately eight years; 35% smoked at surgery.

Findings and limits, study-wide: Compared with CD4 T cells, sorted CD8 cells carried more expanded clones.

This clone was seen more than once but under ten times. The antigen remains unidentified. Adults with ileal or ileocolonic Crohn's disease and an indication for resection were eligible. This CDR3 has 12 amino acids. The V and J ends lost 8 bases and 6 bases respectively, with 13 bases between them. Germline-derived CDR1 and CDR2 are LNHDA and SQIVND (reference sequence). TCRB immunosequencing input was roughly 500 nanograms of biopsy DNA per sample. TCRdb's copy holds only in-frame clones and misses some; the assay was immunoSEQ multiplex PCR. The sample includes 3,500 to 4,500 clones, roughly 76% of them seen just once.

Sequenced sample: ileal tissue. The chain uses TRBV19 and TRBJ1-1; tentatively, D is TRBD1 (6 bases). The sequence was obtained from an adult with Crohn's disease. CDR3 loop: CASEQGRAEAFF. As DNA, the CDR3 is TGTGCCAGTGAACAGGGTCGGGCTGAAGCTTTCTTT.